The 30 T cell receptor beta chains presented below share a single source sample, sequenced in a study of T cells in Graves' hyperthyroidism and ophthalmopathy. From RNA transcripts, TCR beta CDR3 regions were amplified. In the first-round RT-PCR of the TCR CDR3, the HTBI primer set was used. TCRdb redid the calling of the multiplex PCR reads with MiXCR, one entry per CDR3 protein. The sample shows roughly 520,000 distinct CDR3 sequences, less than 25% of them seen only once. The sequenced sample consisted of blood. All receptors derive from a woman aged 25 to 39 with Graves' ophthalmopathy.

This clonotype has more than one count but fewer than ten. Here the CDR3 reads CASSFNGGYEQYF. CDR3 DNA sequence: TGTGCCAGCAGTTTTAACGGGGGATACGAGCAGTACTTC. The chain employs TRBV27 and TRBJ2-7, with TRBD2 as a possible D gene (6 bases). The CDR3 is made up of 13 amino acids. Germline-derived CDR1 and CDR2 are MNHEY and SMNVEV (reference sequence). Deletions cut 3 bases from V and 4 bases from J, with 10 bases between.

The chain recombines TRBV7-2 with TRBJ2-7; TRBD2 is a possible D gene (6 bases). CDR3 length: 15 amino acids. Germline V CDR1 and CDR2: SGHTA, FQGNSA. V lost 1 base to trimming and J lost 4 bases, with 14 bases between them. CDR3 in amino acids: CASSLVGGLTYEQYF. CDR3 coding DNA: TGTGCCAGCAGCTTAGTTGGGGGGTTAACGTACGAGCAGTACTTC. The complete variable domain, with remaining parts taken from reference TRBV7-2 and TRBJ2-7, reads GAGVSQSPSNKVTEKGKDVELRCDPISGHTALYWYRQSLGQGLEFLIYFQGNSAPDKSGLPSDRFSAERTGGSVSTLTIQRTQQEDSAVYLCASSLVGGLTYEQYFGPGTRLTVT.

A few counts support this clonotype. V and J are TRBV15 and TRBJ1-1, with D hard to call. Trimming removed 2 bases at V and 8 bases at J, with 12 bases between. The CDR3 sequence is 13 residues long. The germline V gene has CDR1 LNHNV and CDR2 YYDKDF (reference sequence). CDR3 protein: CATSRPGTVEAFF. CDR3 in DNA: TGTGCCACCAGCAGACCTGGAACCGTAGAAGCTTTCTTT.

This chain joins TRBV5-1 and TRBJ2-7, with D possibly being TRBD1 or TRBD2 (5 bases each). Germline CDR1 reads SGHRS; CDR2 reads YFSETQ. The CDR3 is 14 residues long. Trimming pared 0 bases from V and 3 bases from J, leaving 10 bases between. This CDR3 is CASSLDGTGYEQYF. As DNA, the CDR3 is TGCGCCAGCAGCTTGGATGGGACCGGCTACGAGCAGTACTTC. The variable domain in full, with the rest retrieved from reference TRBV5-1 and TRBJ2-7, is KAGVTQTPRYLIKTRGQQVTLSCSPISGHRSVSWYQQTPGQGLQFLFEYFSETQRNKGNFPGRFSGRQFSNSRSEMNVSTLELGDSALYLCASSLDGTGYEQYFGPGTRLTVT.

Worth noting for this clonotype: This may arise from a read error, as a much more abundant clone is one base away. The chain has TRBV2 and TRBJ1-5; 7 bases are a match to TRBD1. Per germline, CDR1 SNHLY and CDR2 FYNNEI. V was clipped by 2 bases and J by 2 bases; unmatched bases: 3. The CDR3 is 15 amino acids. CDR3 amino acids: CASSENRGGNQPQHF. Written as DNA, the CDR3 is TGTGCCAGCAGTGAAAACAGGGGAGGCAATCAGCCCCAGCATTTT.

The chain employs TRBV6-1 and TRBJ2-6; D is perhaps TRBD1 (6 bases). The CDR3 runs 19 residues. Per germline, CDR1 MNHNS and CDR2 SASEGT. V lost 4 bases and J lost 1, with 20 bases in between. The CDR3 loop reads CASSGDRDTENSGANVLTF. The CDR3 DNA is TGTGCCAGCAGTGGGGACCGGGACACGGAGAATTCTGGGGCCAACGTCCTGACTTTC.

This clonotype was seen only a few times. V and J are TRBV19 and TRBJ2-4; D remains ambiguous. Trimming removed 6 bases from V and 2 bases from J, with 11 bases in between. In germline, CDR1 is LNHDA, CDR2 SQIVND (reference sequence). This CDR3 is built from 14 residues. In DNA form, the CDR3 reads TGTGCCAGTAGCCCCCCCTTTACCAAAAACATTCAGTACTTC. It encodes CASSPPFTKNIQYF.

This clonotype was counted many times. Possible read error: a much larger clone is one base away. The gene calls are TRBV6-5 and TRBJ2-5; 7 nucleotides line up with TRBD1. This CDR3 has 14 residues. Germline CDR1 is MNHEY and CDR2 is SVGAGI. The CDR3 DNA reads TGTGCCAGCAGTACAGGGGAAACCCAAGAGACCAAGTACTTC. It yields the protein CASSTGETQETKYF.

This clonotype was recorded at least ten times. This chain joins TRBV6-1 and TRBJ2-7; 8 bases fit TRBD2. Trimming took 5 bases from V and 3 from J; bases not matched to a gene: 6. This CDR3 comprises 14 residues. CDR1 is MNHNS and CDR2 is SASEGT in the germline V gene. The CDR3 region is CASSQSGTSYEQYF. The CDR3 DNA sequence: TGTGCCAGCAGTCAGTCCGGGACTAGCTACGAGCAGTACTTC.

In this sample, this clonotype turned up many times. The V and J genes are TRBV28 and TRBJ1-2, with D unresolved. The germline V and J ends were trimmed by 8 bases and 8 bases, with 6 bases remaining between them. Per the germline V gene, CDR1 is MDHEN and CDR2 is SYDVKM. CDR3 size: 9 residues. This chain's CDR3 is CASGSGYTF. The CDR3 coding sequence is TGTGCCAGCGGGTCCGGCTACACCTTC.

This clonotype was picked up many times. The rearrangement links TRBV15 to TRBJ2-5; no firm D call. Trimming left V 8 bases short and J 0 bases short, with 10 bases between. This CDR3 has 13 residues. Germline loops: CDR1 LNHNV, CDR2 YYDKDF (reference sequence). CDR3 amino acids: CATRGQYQETQYF. CDR3 DNA: TGTGCCACCCGTGGGCAGTACCAAGAGACCCAGTACTTC.

The gene calls are TRBV3-1 and TRBJ1-5; no clear D gene. CDR3 length: 12 amino acids. The V end lost 3 bases, the J end lost 6 bases, and 6 bases lay between the germline ends. Germline values: CDR1 LGHDT, CDR2 YNNKEL (reference sequence). The CDR3 loop reads CASSHQGQPQHF. The CDR3 DNA reads TGTGCCAGCAGCCACCAAGGTCAGCCCCAGCATTTT.

The table lists this clonotype with a few counts. The chain couples TRBV18 to TRBJ2-7, with D unresolved. The CDR3 covers 14 residues. Trimming left V 0 bases short and J 2 bases short, with 8 bases between. Germline-derived CDR1 and CDR2 are KGHSH and LQKENI. CDR3 protein: CASSPPGYPYEQYF. CDR3 bases: TGTGCCAGCTCACCACCGGGTTACCCCTACGAGCAGTACTTC.

On this clonotype itself: Just one base apart from a much larger clone, this may be a read error. This sequence joins TRBV19 and TRBJ1-1; D not certain. This CDR3 has 13 residues. Trimming pared 11 bases from V and 0 bases from J, leaving 13 bases between. The germline V gene encodes CDR1 LNHDA and CDR2 SQIVND (reference sequence). The CDR3 DNA reads as TGTGCCGGCAAAAACGACATGAACACTGAAGCTTTCTTT. Protein sequence: CAGKNDMNTEAFF.

Many counts were recorded for this clonotype. This chain links TRBV9 with TRBJ1-1; 10 bases match TRBD1. This CDR3 is built from 15 residues. The germline V gene has CDR1 SGDLS and CDR2 YYNGEE. J was trimmed by 4 bases and V by 3 bases; bases with no gene match: 6. The CDR3 here is CASSGQGQGVTEAFF. Written as DNA, the CDR3 is TGTGCCAGCAGCGGACAAGGACAGGGGGTCACTGAAGCTTTCTTT.

This clonotype was detected many times. The chain is built from TRBV7-2 and TRBJ1-2, with TRBD1 as a possible D gene (6 bases). Germline V lookup: CDR1 SGHTA, CDR2 FQGNSA. The CDR3 runs 15 residues. Trimming left V 3 bases short and J 4 bases short, with 15 bases between. The CDR3, as DNA: TGTGCCAGCAGCTTGCGGGGGGGCCCGGGCTATGGCTACACCTTC. This gives the protein CASSLRGGPGYGYTF.

This sequence joins TRBV6-1 and TRBJ1-2; 12 nucleotides match TRBD1. The germline V gene has CDR1 MNHNS and CDR2 SASEGT. CDR3 size: 15 residues. Trimming removed 7 bases from V and 9 bases from J; junction bases left unmatched: 12. The chain's CDR3 is CASTGTGGAWLSYTF. For the CDR3, the DNA is TGTGCCAGCACCGGGACAGGGGGCGCGTGGTTGAGCTACACCTTC.

This clonotype has at least ten counts. This chain joins TRBV9 and TRBJ2-5; D might be TRBD2 (6 bases). This CDR3 is built from 15 residues. V lost 2 bases and J 2 bases, leaving 13 bases between the germline ends. Germline-derived CDR1 and CDR2 are SGDLS and YYNGEE. The DNA for the CDR3 is TGTGCCAGCAGCGTTGGAGGGCTTTTGCAAGAGACCCAGTACTTC. This translates into CASSVGGLLQETQYF.

This clonotype was counted a few times. The V gene is TRBV20-1, the J gene TRBJ1-3; D call uncertain. V lost 0 bases and J 4 bases, leaving 10 bases between the germline ends. CDR3 length: 14 amino acids. Germline CDR1 and CDR2: DFQATT and SNEGSKA (reference sequence). The DNA of the CDR3 is TGCAGTGCTAGAGAGGCGGTCAGGGGAAACACCATATATTTT. Encoded protein: CSAREAVRGNTIYF.

This clonotype has at least ten counts. This rearrangement joins TRBV7-9 to TRBJ2-5, with TRBD1 as a possible D gene (5 bases). Germline V gene data show CDR1 as SEHNR and CDR2 as FQNEAQ (reference sequence). The V end was cut by 4 bases, the J end by 7 bases, with 10 bases between. The CDR3 is 12 amino acids. The DNA of the CDR3 is TGTGCCAGCAGCTCCAGGGAAGTGACCCAGTACTTC. Translation gives CASSSREVTQYF.

This clonotype was found many times. The chain has TRBV28 and TRBJ2-7, with a possible D match to TRBD1 (6 bases). The CDR3 consists of 13 residues. The V end lost 10 bases, the J end lost 2 bases, and 15 bases lay between the germline ends. Germline V gene lookup returns CDR1 MDHEN and CDR2 SYDVKM. The DNA for the CDR3 is TGTGCCACTAAGACAGGAGGAGCCTACGAGCAGTACTTC. Its protein is CATKTGGAYEQYF.

This clonotype was recorded many times. CDR3: CASSGIDQGSYEQYF. DNA of the CDR3: TGTGCCAGTAGTGGAATCGACCAGGGCTCCTACGAGCAGTACTTC. This chain joins TRBV19 and TRBJ2-7; tentatively, D is TRBD1 (5 bases). Germline V CDR1 and CDR2: LNHDA, SQIVND (reference sequence). Trimming removed 5 bases at V and 0 bases at J, with 14 bases between. The CDR3 runs to 15 residues.

The chain couples TRBV10-3 to TRBJ2-7; TRBD2 is a possible D gene (6 bases). The length of the CDR3 is 13 residues. V dropped 8 bases and J dropped 0 bases, with 11 bases sitting between them. Germline CDR1 ENHRY, CDR2 SYGVKD. CDR3 in DNA: TGTGCCATCGGGGGGTTCAACTCCTACGAGCAGTACTTC. It codes for CAIGGFNSYEQYF.

This clonotype was seen a few times. The chain recombines TRBV7-9 with TRBJ1-2; D uncertain. Germline lookup yields CDR1 SEHNR and CDR2 FQNEAQ (reference sequence). V lost 0 bases, J lost 2 bases, and 10 bases lay in between. The CDR3 contains 15 residues. The CDR3 spells CASSLAQAENYGYTF. DNA of the CDR3: TGTGCCAGCAGCTTAGCCCAGGCTGAGAACTATGGCTACACCTTC.

V is TRBV5-1 and J is TRBJ1-2; no clear D. Trimming cost V 0 bases and J 2 bases, with 8 bases left between them. There are 14 residues in the CDR3. Germline values: CDR1 SGHRS, CDR2 YFSETQ. CDR3 residues: CASSLVTRNYGYTF. The DNA for the CDR3 is TGCGCCAGCAGCTTGGTTACCCGGAACTATGGCTACACCTTC.

This clonotype was recorded many times. This chain uses TRBV6-2 or TRBV6-3 with TRBJ2-6; the D is unclear. V shed 7 bases and J shed 0 bases, with 7 bases lying between them. The CDR3 runs 14 residues. Germline V gene lookup returns CDR1 MNHEY and CDR2 SVGEGT. CDR3 loop: CASKIRSGANVLTF. The CDR3 bases are TGTGCCAGCAAAATCCGCTCTGGGGCCAACGTCCTGACTTTC.

At least ten counts were recorded for this clonotype. The chain recombines TRBV24-1 with TRBJ2-3, with D tentatively TRBD1 (6 bases). This CDR3 comprises 16 residues. Per germline, CDR1 KGHDR and CDR2 SFDVKD. The germline V and J ends were trimmed by 3 bases and 1 base, with 13 bases remaining between them. The CDR3: CATSDPRDIGTDTQYF. The CDR3 bases are TGTGCCACCAGTGATCCACGGGACATCGGCACAGATACGCAGTATTTT.

This clonotype was counted ten times or more. Here the CDR3 DNA reads TGTGCCAGCAGTAGTCCCAGGACAGGTTATGGCTACACCTTC. Translation gives CASSSPRTGYGYTF. The rearrangement joins TRBV6-1 to TRBJ1-2; 7 bases fit TRBD1. The V and J ends lost 5 bases and 5 bases, in that order; junction bases with no gene match: 8. Germline V gene sequence: CDR1 MNHNS, CDR2 SASEGT. This CDR3 is built from 14 residues.

This clonotype was picked up many times. The DNA for the CDR3 is TGTGCCAGCAGCTTACCCGGGGGGCTCTTAACCAGTACCTACGAGCAGTACTTC. As protein: CASSLPGGLLTSTYEQYF. This chain uses TRBV6-2 or TRBV6-3 with TRBJ2-7; D is perhaps TRBD2 (7 bases). The germline V and J ends were trimmed by 6 bases and 2 bases, with 26 bases remaining between them. Looked up from germline, CDR1 is MNHEY and CDR2 is SVGEGT. CDR3 size: 18 residues.

This clonotype was observed many times. The chain uses TRBV7-2 and TRBJ2-7; the match to TRBD1 covers 9 bases. The V gene's germline CDR1 is SGHTA and CDR2 FQGNSA. This CDR3 has 16 amino acids. The V segment lost 5 bases and the J segment 1 base; nucleotides outside the gene matches: 9. The CDR3 here is CASSTSTGGASYEQYF. CDR3 nucleotides: TGTGCCAGCAGCACCTCCACAGGGGGCGCGTCCTACGAGCAGTACTTC.